This note documents a single T cell receptor beta chain sequence. A junction boundary mismatches the germline segment, possibly from a read error. This sample includes further DNA sequences coding for the same CDR3. Germline-derived CDR1 and CDR2 are MNHEY and SVGAGI. The CDR3 loop spans 13 amino acids. The sample's time point: peripheral blood 6 weeks after treatment start. Some clones are missing from TCRdb's copy, which holds only in-frame ones; the method was immunoSEQ multiplex PCR. The sample has about 120,000 clones; approximately 89% are singletons. The source of the sample is a study of PD-L1 blockade in urothelial cancer. Study background: The patients' atezolizumab therapy, 1,200 mg intravenously every 3 weeks, started in about 2014. Prior exposure to chemotherapy in patients amounted to 0 to 3 regimens received. Per blood sample, T cells had a median of roughly 150,000.

This chain joins TRBV6-5 and TRBJ1-2; D perhaps matches TRBD1 (6 bases). The starting material was PBMCs, obtained around atezolizumab (anti-PD-L1) treatment. The sequence came from a man between 60 and 75 years old with urothelial cancer. CDR3 sequence (DNA): TGCGCCAGCAGTTATGGACAGAACTATGGCTACACCTTC. This translates into CASSYGQNYGYTF.